This TCR beta chain was profiled in a study of T-cell reconstitution after alpha-beta-depleted transplantation in children. Whole-study results and caveats: A year had passed since transplant, and T-cell counts and diversity by then came mostly from newly produced T cells. There were reportedly several hundred expanded graft clones from which alpha-beta T cells came about two months after transplant.

This clonotype occurred many times. Its target is unknown. A library of TCRbeta sequences, prepared with unique molecular identifiers, was generated. MiXCR, applied by TCRdb to the PCR reads, yields one record per CDR3 protein. Here the sample spans 200,000 to 250,000 distinct CDR3 sequences, approximately 10% being singletons. The ends lost 5 bases at V and 8 bases at J; junction bases unmatched: 16. Germline loops: CDR1 PRHDT, CDR2 FYEKMQ (reference sequence). The CDR3 is made up of 16 amino acids. The source material was PBMCs, sampled before TCRalphabeta/CD19-depleted stem cell transplant. The receptor's source is a child less than two years old with acute myeloid leukemia, due to receive a stem cell transplant. The rearrangement joins TRBV13 to TRBJ2-3; 7 nucleotides line up with TRBD1. DNA of the CDR3: TGTGCCAGCAGCCCGCCGACAGGGATGGTCGGCCCTACGCAGTATTTT. As protein: CASSPPTGMVGPTQYF.